The clone carrying this T cell receptor (beta chain) showed up just once. As yet, its antigen is unknown. This specimen comes from a study of T cell responses to AZD1222 COVID-19 vaccine. Turning to the study itself: Pooled together were second doses at about 4 or about 12 weeks.

Here immunoSEQ multiplex PCR was the method, and the copy in TCRdb shows in-frame clones only, minus some. The sample includes 100,000 to 150,000 clones, 88% seen only once; the top ten take 4% to 5.5%. Study-level results: Spike-specific TCRs gained breadth and depth after people received two AZD1222 doses.

The CDR3 is 12 amino acids. Germline values: CDR1 SNHLY, CDR2 FYNNEI. Trimming took off 6 bases at V and 6 bases at J, with 12 bases between the two ends. This receptor was taken from an adult in good health. The chain links TRBV2 to TRBJ2-7; D gene ambiguous. The starting material was peripheral blood, obtained on day 0 of AZD1222 vaccination. For the CDR3, the DNA is TGTGCCAGCAGCTCGGACCTTTTCGAGCAGTACTTC. Its protein is CASSSDLFEQYF.